This T cell receptor (beta chain) is drawn from a study of beta chain features in type 1 diabetes. The isolated RNA, all of it, was reverse transcribed, so expressed TCRB transcripts were what got sequenced. Assay used: immunoSEQ multiplex PCR; TCRdb lists only in-frame clones, some missing. The repertoire holds more than 300,000 clones, with roughly a tenth as singletons. Study-level points and caveats: There was a moderate but significant shortening of TCRB CDR3s in all four CD4+ subsets of Type 1 diabetes patients.

As regards this clone: Its antigen is undetermined.

The sequence came from a man younger than 45 with type 1 diabetes. The source material was central memory CD4+ T cells from blood.

The CDR3 nucleotides read TGTGCCAGCAAGGGGGCTTTCGGGGCCAACGTCCTGACTTTC. This sequence encodes CASKGAFGANVLTF. This sequence joins TRBV6-5 and TRBJ2-6; 7 bases map to TRBD1. Germline assignment: CDR1 MNHEY and CDR2 SVGAGI. The CDR3 is 14 residues long. The junction had 4 bases not matched to a gene; V was cut back by 7 bases and J by 4 bases.